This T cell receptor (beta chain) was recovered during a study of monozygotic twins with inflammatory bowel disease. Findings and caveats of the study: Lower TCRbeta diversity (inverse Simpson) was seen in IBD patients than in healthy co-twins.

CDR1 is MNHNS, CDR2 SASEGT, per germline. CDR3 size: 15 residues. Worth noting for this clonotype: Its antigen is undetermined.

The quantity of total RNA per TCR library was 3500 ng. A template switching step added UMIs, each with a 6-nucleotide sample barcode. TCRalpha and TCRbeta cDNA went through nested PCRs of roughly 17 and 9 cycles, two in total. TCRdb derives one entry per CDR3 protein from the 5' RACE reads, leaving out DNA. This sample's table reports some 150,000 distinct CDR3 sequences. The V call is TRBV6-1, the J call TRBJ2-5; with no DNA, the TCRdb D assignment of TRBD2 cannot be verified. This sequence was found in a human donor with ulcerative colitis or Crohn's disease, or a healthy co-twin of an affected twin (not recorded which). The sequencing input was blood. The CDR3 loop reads CASSQRASVSETQYF.